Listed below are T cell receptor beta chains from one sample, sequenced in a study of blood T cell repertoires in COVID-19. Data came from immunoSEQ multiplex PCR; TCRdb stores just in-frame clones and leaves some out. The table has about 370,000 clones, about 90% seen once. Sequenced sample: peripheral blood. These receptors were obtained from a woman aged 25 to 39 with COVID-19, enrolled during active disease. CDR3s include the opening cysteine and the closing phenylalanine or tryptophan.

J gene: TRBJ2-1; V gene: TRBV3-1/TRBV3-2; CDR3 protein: CASSQLLASYNEQFF
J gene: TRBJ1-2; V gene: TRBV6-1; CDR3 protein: CASSEVPLYGYTF
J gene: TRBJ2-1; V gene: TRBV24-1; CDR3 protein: CATSDLGRVNEQFF
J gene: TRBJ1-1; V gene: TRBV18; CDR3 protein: CASSPRRGIEAFF
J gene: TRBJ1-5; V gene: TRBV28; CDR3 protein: CASWAGRNSNQPQHF
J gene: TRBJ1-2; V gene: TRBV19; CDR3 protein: CASGDRGLGYYGYTF
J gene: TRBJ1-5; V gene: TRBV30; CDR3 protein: CAWRPDRGPGQPQHF
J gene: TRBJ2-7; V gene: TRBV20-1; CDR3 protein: CSALSYEQYF
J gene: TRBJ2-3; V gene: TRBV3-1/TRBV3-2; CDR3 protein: CASSQKIASGGVTDTQYF
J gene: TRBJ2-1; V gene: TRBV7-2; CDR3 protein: CASSSPRGGADNLYNEQFF
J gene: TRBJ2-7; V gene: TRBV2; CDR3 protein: CASSLQGKGYEQYF
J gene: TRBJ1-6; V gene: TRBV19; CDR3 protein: CASSLAAARGGSPLHF
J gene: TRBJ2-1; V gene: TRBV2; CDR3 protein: CASRIKAGDEQFF
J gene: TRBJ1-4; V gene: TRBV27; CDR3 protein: CASSSRDPKVEKLFF
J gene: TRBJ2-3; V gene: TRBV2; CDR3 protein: CASSEGPRRGQSLGADTQYF
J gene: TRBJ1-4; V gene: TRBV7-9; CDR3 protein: CASSLGSQGANNEKLFF
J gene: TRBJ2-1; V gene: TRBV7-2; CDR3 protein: CASSLGGLADHNEQFF
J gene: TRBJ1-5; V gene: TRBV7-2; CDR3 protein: CASSFTGAQPQHF
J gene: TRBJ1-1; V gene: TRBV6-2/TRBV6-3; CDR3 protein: CASSLWGPTEAFF
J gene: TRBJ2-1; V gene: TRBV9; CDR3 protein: CASSTSGREDNEQFF
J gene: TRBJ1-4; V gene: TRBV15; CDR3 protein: CATSRGQTEKLFF
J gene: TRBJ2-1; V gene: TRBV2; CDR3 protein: CASSVGHPSEQFF
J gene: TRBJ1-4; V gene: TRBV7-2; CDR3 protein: CASSDRLAGEKLFF
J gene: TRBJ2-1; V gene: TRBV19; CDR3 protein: CASTGQGPYRQFF
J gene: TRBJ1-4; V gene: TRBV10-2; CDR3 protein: CASSSIALAQQNGEKLFF
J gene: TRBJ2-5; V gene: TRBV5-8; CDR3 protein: CASSLGGVAGIQETQYF
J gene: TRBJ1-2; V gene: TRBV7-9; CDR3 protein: CASSSGQGAGGYTF
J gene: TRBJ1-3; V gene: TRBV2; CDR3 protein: CASRGGSGNTIYF
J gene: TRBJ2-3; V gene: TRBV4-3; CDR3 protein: CASSQVGTTLEGQYF
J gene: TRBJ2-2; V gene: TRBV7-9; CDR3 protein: CASSEVSGTGGTGELFF
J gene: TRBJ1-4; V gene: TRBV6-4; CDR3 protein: CASRNRRTNEKLFF
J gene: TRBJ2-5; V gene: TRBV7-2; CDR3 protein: CASSLAGSGGGQETQYF
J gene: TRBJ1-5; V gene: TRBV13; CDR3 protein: CASSSQGFTQHF
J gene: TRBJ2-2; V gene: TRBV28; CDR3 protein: CATNSGGANTGELFF
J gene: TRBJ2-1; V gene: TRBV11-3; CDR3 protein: CASSPLAGSYNEQFF
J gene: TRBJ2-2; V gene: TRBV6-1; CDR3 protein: CASSARDRGHHGELFF
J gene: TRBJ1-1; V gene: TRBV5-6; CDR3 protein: CASSLAGDTEAFF
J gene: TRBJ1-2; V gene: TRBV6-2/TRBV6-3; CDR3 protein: CASSYGQGSYTF
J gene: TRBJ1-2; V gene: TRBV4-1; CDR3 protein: CASSQVLRTDNYGYTF
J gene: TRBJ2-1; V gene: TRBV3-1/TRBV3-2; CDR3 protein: CASSQESASDGEQFF
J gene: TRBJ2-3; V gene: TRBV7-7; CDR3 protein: CASSLASGRPGDTQYF
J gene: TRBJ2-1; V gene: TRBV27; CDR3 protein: CASSTSPNEQFF
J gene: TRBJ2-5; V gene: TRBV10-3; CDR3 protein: CAISWDSWETQYF
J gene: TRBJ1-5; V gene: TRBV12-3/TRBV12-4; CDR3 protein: CASSLVNRPQHF
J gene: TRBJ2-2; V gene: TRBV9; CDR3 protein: CASSVGTEPARGELFF
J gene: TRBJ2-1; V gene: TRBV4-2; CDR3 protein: CASSQDWRQLREQFF